This T cell receptor (beta chain) was identified in a study of T cells in narcolepsy. Study-wide context: Patients with NT1 or NT2 and healthy control donors were enrolled.

V lost 4 bases and J lost 0, with 10 bases in between. The CDR3 extends over 14 amino acids. The germline V gene encodes CDR1 SNHLY and CDR2 FYNNEI. Whole-study results and caveats: Autoreactive HCRT-specific and TRIB2-specific clonotypes were marked in same-patient CSF-versus-blood CD4+ comparisons.

Clones were sequenced by immunoSEQ multiplex PCR, and TCRdb holds only the in-frame ones, with some missing. Of tens of thousands of clones in the sample, 60% to 75% were seen once. Notes on this clone: Its antigen is not known.

This rearrangement joins TRBV2 to TRBJ2-7, with D maybe TRBD1 (6 bases). The specimen was memory (CD45RA-) CD4+ T cells from blood. The receptor was derived from a human donor in good health. The CDR3 coding sequence is TGTGCCAGCAGTGGAGGGACAAGCTCCTACGAGCAGTACTTC. It specifies CASSGGTSSYEQYF. The full variable domain, completed using reference TRBV2 and TRBJ2-7, is EPEVTQTPSHQVTQMGQEVILRCVPISNHLYFYWYRQILGQKVEFLVSFYNNEISEKSEIFDDQFSVERPDGSNFTLKIRSTKLEDSAMYFCASSGGTSSYEQYFGPGTRLTVT.